These 20 T cell receptor beta chains share one sample of origin, sequenced in a study of shared clonotypes between healthy human individuals. TCRdb keeps only in-frame clones here, not all; method: immunoSEQ multiplex PCR. Among roughly 490,000 clones listed, around three quarters were seen once. The specimen sequenced was PBMCs. All receptors come from a woman aged 40 to 50 in good health. Some clones in this sample may be carry-over from other donors' samples.

This clone has just a few counts. CDR3 sequence: CASSLPYDRNYGYTF. The CDR3 DNA sequence: TGTGCCAGCAGCCTCCCCTACGACAGAAACTATGGCTACACCTTC. The rearrangement joins TRBV9 to TRBJ1-2; tentatively, D is TRBD1 (5 bases). The germline V and J ends were trimmed by 4 bases and 2 bases, with 15 bases remaining between them. The length of the CDR3 is 15 residues. Germline assignment: CDR1 SGDLS and CDR2 YYNGEE.

This sequence joins TRBV29-1 and TRBJ2-1, with D perhaps matching TRBD1 (6 bases). V was shortened by 4 bases and J by 5 bases, with 6 bases between the two germline ends. The CDR3 consists of 11 residues. In germline, CDR1 is SQVTM, CDR2 ANQGSEA. CDR3 in amino acids: CSVGQDNEQFF. For the CDR3, the DNA is TGCAGCGTTGGACAGGACAATGAGCAGTTCTTC.

J is TRBJ2-2 and V is TRBV6-6; no reliable D call. Trimming stripped 6 bases from V and 1 base from J, with 6 bases between. Germline V lookup: CDR1 MNHNY, CDR2 SVGAGI (reference sequence). The CDR3 covers 13 residues. The CDR3 region is CASRGMNTGELFF. CDR3 bases: TGTGCCAGCAGGGGGATGAACACCGGGGAGCTGTTTTTT.

This clone was found once. The chain uses TRBV4-2 and TRBJ1-2, with 10 bases matching TRBD1. V trimming: 2 bases; J trimming: 5 bases; junction bases outside the gene matches: 5. From germline, CDR1 is LGHNA and CDR2 YNFKEQ. The CDR3 sequence is 15 residues long. The CDR3 DNA follows: TGTGCCAGCAGCCAAAAGGGACAGGGGAGGTATGGCTACACCTTC. This gives the protein CASSQKGQGRYGYTF.

This sequence joins TRBV2 and TRBJ2-1; 8 bases match TRBD1. The ends lost 1 base at V and 5 bases at J; junction bases unmatched: 4. The CDR3 loop spans 15 amino acids. The germline V gene encodes CDR1 SNHLY and CDR2 FYNNEI. Here the CDR3 DNA reads TGTGCCAGCAGTGAAGAGGGGACAGGAAACAATGAGCAGTTCTTC. Amino acids: CASSEEGTGNNEQFF.

This clone was seen a single time. The chain is built from TRBV23-1 and TRBJ2-7, with a weak D call TRBD1 (6 bases). TRBV23-1 is an ORF; its function is uncertain. This CDR3 has 14 residues. V lost 6 bases and J 5 bases, leaving 17 bases between the germline ends. CDR3 nucleotide sequence: TGCGCCAGCAGGCCGGGGCAGGGGTGCGACGAGCAGTACTTC. Protein product: CASRPGQGCDEQYF.

This rearrangement joins TRBV13 to TRBJ2-1, with D uncertain. This CDR3 comprises 15 residues. V gave up 1 base and J gave up 0 bases, with 7 bases separating them. Germline loops: CDR1 PRHDT, CDR2 FYEKMQ (reference sequence). CDR3 sequence: CASSLEAYSYNEQFF. CDR3 DNA: TGTGCCAGCAGCTTAGAAGCGTACTCCTACAATGAGCAGTTCTTC.

The chain joins TRBV5-6 to TRBJ2-1; 7 bases map to TRBD2. Trimming removed 4 bases from V and 4 bases from J; junction bases left unmatched: 8. Germline V gene lookup returns CDR1 SGHDT and CDR2 YYEEEE. This CDR3 region has 15 residues. The CDR3 DNA is TGTGCCAGCAGCCTCGAGCGGGAAGTTTACAATGAGCAGTTCTTC. It encodes CASSLEREVYNEQFF.

Regarding this clone: The sample carries other DNA sequences with the same CDR3. The chain joins TRBV6-6 to TRBJ1-5, with unresolved D. The CDR3 loop spans 13 amino acids. Germline CDR1 reads MNHNY; CDR2 reads SVGAGI (reference sequence). Trimming cost V 0 bases and J 4 bases, with 4 bases left between them. This chain's CDR3 is CASSYSRNQPQHF. The CDR3 nucleotides read TGTGCCAGCAGTTACTCTCGGAATCAGCCCCAGCATTTT.

This chain uses TRBV7-9 with TRBJ1-1; 11 nucleotides match TRBD1. The V gene's germline CDR1 is SEHNR and CDR2 FQNEAQ (reference sequence). Trimming took 6 bases from V and 1 from J; bases not matched to a gene: 10. The CDR3 has 17 amino acids. CDR3 coding DNA: TGTGCCAGCAGACGAGGGACAGGGGGTGGGCGGAACACTGAAGCTTTCTTT. It translates to CASRRGTGGGRNTEAFF. Supplemented by reference TRBV7-9 and TRBJ1-1, the full variable domain reads DTGVSQNPRHKITKRGQNVTFRCDPISEHNRLYWYRQTLGQGPEFLTYFQNEAQLEKSRLLSDRFSAERPKGSFSTLEIQRTEQGDSAMYLCASRRGTGGGRNTEAFFGQGTRLTVV.

The chain employs TRBV28 and TRBJ2-2; D is undetermined. Germline CDR1 is MDHEN and CDR2 is SYDVKM. V lost 5 bases and J 6 bases, leaving 7 bases between the germline ends. CDR3 length: 12 residues. CDR3 amino acids: CASSPNPGELFF. CDR3 in DNA: TGTGCCAGCAGTCCGAATCCCGGGGAGCTGTTTTTT.

V gene TRBV7-6 combines with J gene TRBJ2-7, with D tentatively TRBD1 or TRBD2 (5 bases each). The germline CDR1 and CDR2 sequences are SGHVS and FNYEAQ. This CDR3 has 15 amino acids. The V end lost 1 base, the J end lost 0 bases, and 10 bases lay between the germline ends. CDR3 in amino acids: CASSLEPGTSYEQYF. CDR3 sequence (DNA): TGTGCCAGCAGCTTAGAGCCAGGGACCTCCTACGAGCAGTACTTC. Filled out from reference TRBV7-6 and TRBJ2-7, the complete variable domain reads GAGVSQSPRYKVTKRGQDVALRCDPISGHVSLYWYRQALGQGPEFLTYFNYEAQQDKSGLPNDRFSAERPEGSISTLTIQRTEQRDSAMYRCASSLEPGTSYEQYFGPGTRLTVT.

The CDR3 region is CASMGLAGGNNEQFF. In nucleotides, the CDR3 is TGTGCCAGCATGGGACTAGCGGGAGGGAACAATGAGCAGTTCTTC. The gene calls are TRBV2 and TRBJ2-1, with 16 bases fitting TRBD2. Per germline, CDR1 SNHLY and CDR2 FYNNEI. Trimming removed 7 bases from V and 5 bases from J; junction bases left unmatched: 2. The CDR3 covers 15 residues.

This clone was seen repeatedly, ten times or more. The V and J genes are TRBV7-9 and TRBJ1-3; D remains ambiguous. Deletions cut 3 bases from V and 0 bases from J, with 6 bases between. The CDR3 sequence is 14 residues long. Germline assignment: CDR1 SEHNR and CDR2 FQNEAQ (reference sequence). The CDR3 region has the DNA TGTGCCAGCAGCTTTACCAGCTCTGGAAACACCATATATTTT. Residues: CASSFTSSGNTIYF.

The chain recombines TRBV7-2 with TRBJ2-2, with D possibly TRBD2 on 5 matching bases. The CDR3 length is 14 residues. The germline V gene encodes CDR1 SGHTA and CDR2 FQGNSA. V was trimmed by 5 bases and J by 2 bases, leaving 9 bases between them. The DNA for the CDR3 is TGTGCCAGCAGCCGGACTGCCAACACCGGGGAGCTGTTTTTT. Amino acids: CASSRTANTGELFF.

The chain carries TRBV28 and TRBJ1-6; 7 bases map to TRBD1. Trimming at V came to 5 bases and at J to 10 bases, leaving 8 bases not matched to a gene. Germline V gives CDR1 MDHEN, CDR2 SYDVKM. The length of the CDR3 is 14 residues. The CDR3 coding sequence is TGTGCCAGCAGTCCACGACAGGGCTGGTCACCCCTCCACTTT. It is translated as CASSPRQGWSPLHF. The variable domain in full, completed from reference TRBV28 and TRBJ1-6, reads DVKVTQSSRYLVKRTGEKVFLECVQDMDHENMFWYRQDPGLGLRLIYFSYDVKMKEKGDIPEGYSVSREKKERFSLILESASTNQTSMYLCASSPRQGWSPLHFGNGTRLTVT.

The CDR3, as DNA: TGCGCCAGCAGCCCATGGGACCCAACTAATGAAAAACTGTTTTTT. This translates into CASSPWDPTNEKLFF. The chain recombines TRBV5-1 with TRBJ1-4, with D possibly TRBD1 on 5 matching bases. Looked up from germline, CDR1 is SGHRS and CDR2 is YFSETQ. Trimming removed 4 bases from V and 0 bases from J, with 10 bases in between. The CDR3 loop spans 15 amino acids.

The rearrangement uses TRBV28 and TRBJ1-1; 7 bases are shared with TRBD1. The CDR3 length is 12 residues. CDR1 and CDR2 from the germline V gene are MDHEN and SYDVKM. J was trimmed by 10 bases and V by 4 bases; bases with no gene match: 6. Here the CDR3 DNA reads TGTGCCAGCAGTTCCACAGGGGACGGAGCTTTCTTT. Amino acids: CASSSTGDGAFF.

This clone was counted only a few times. The V gene is TRBV2, the J gene TRBJ2-1, with 11 positions matching TRBD1. J gave up 6 bases and V 7 bases, and 8 bases lay outside the gene matches. Germline V gene data show CDR1 as SNHLY and CDR2 as FYNNEI. The CDR3 contains 15 residues. CDR3 sequence reads: CASTQGQGVGNEQFF. The DNA of the CDR3 is TGTGCCAGCACCCAGGGACAGGGGGTTGGCAATGAGCAGTTCTTC.

In regard to this clone: A junction end diverges from the germline sequence, so it may reflect a read error. The sample has other DNA sequences that encode this CDR3 too. The chain combines TRBV28 with TRBJ2-2; tentatively, D is TRBD2 (6 bases). The CDR3 has 17 residues. CDR1 MDHEN and CDR2 SYDVKM come from the germline V gene. The CDR3 loop reads CASSYPTGRMNTGELFF. CDR3 sequence (DNA): TGTGCAAGCAGTTACCCCACGGGGAGGATGAACACCGGGGAGCTGTTTTTT.